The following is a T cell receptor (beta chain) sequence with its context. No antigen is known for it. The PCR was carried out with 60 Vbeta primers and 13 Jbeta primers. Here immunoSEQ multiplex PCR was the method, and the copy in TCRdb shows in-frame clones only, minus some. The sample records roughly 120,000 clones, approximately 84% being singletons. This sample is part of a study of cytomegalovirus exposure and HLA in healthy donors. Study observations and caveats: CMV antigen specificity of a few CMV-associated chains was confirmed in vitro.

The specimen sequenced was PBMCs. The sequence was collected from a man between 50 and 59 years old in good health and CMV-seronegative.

CDR3 protein: CAILGQGIEAFF. The CDR3 DNA reads TGTGCCATCCTAGGGCAGGGCATTGAAGCTTTCTTT. J is TRBJ1-1 and V is TRBV28; D possibly corresponds to TRBD1 (5 bases). This CDR3 spans 12 amino acids. Germline V gene lookup returns CDR1 MDHEN and CDR2 SYDVKM. Trimming took 10 bases from V and 7 from J, leaving 16 bases between them.